This T cell receptor beta chain was recorded in a study of sequential checkpoint blockade in melanoma. Study-wide results and caveats: Rising tumor T-cell fraction and clonality meant about 30 times likelier benefit.

Treatment indicated: randomized to nivolumab then ipilimumab (arm A) or the reverse (arm B). The method was immunoSEQ multiplex PCR; TCRdb's version includes in-frame clones alone and lacks a portion of them. Of 3,000 to 3,500 clones in the sample, around a fifth are singletons; the top ten hold roughly 14%. In regard to this clone: The antigen is undetermined.

The germline V and J ends were trimmed by 0 bases and 1 base, with 6 bases remaining between them. Germline-derived CDR1 and CDR2 are SGHRS and YFSETQ. This CDR3 region has 14 residues. This TCR was sampled from a human patient with melanoma. Some clones in this sample may be carry-over from other donors' samples. Here the sequenced sample was tumor tissue (inferred from file names), taken from a patient given nivolumab and ipilimumab in sequence. This chain joins TRBV5-1 and TRBJ2-3, with D hard to call. The CDR3 DNA sequence: TGCGCCAGCAGCTTGGGTGCCCGCACAGATACGCAGTATTTT. Its translation: CASSLGARTDTQYF.